This TCR beta chain was captured by sequencing in a study of graft-versus-host responses after intestinal transplantation. A remark on this clone: Its target is not known.

Libraries were prepared by immunoSEQ multiplex PCR; TCRdb keeps only in-frame clonotypes and omits some of them. The sample has about 120,000 clones, around nine tenths seen once. Germline lookup yields CDR1 SGHAT and CDR2 FQNNGV. V lost 1 base, J lost 4 bases, and 11 bases lay in between. CDR3 length: 15 amino acids. Specimen: unstimulated CD4+ T cells sorted from spleen or lymph node cells, collected before intestinal transplant. The receptor was isolated from a human donor who received an intestinal transplant. The chain combines TRBV11-2 with TRBJ2-1; unclear D gene. The CDR3 reads CASSLGPNGYNEQFF. CDR3 nucleotide sequence: TGTGCCAGCAGCTTAGGACCGAACGGGTACAATGAGCAGTTCTTC.